Included here is one T cell receptor (beta chain) sequence, with context. Its specificity is not known. Germline-derived CDR1 and CDR2 are MNHNS and SASEGT. CDR3 length equals 14 residues. Trimming shortened V by 3 bases and J by 0 bases, and 8 bases separated the two germline ends. The data belong to a study of cytomegalovirus exposure and HLA in healthy donors. Overall study context: An earlier analysis found fewer than 120 million unique TCR beta sequences from around 180 million T cells. In terms of ancestry, the Caucasian-associated cluster contained about 80% of the roughly 360 genotyped donors.

The study's findings and limits: An assumption of roughly uniform sequencing depth across donors underlay the presence/absence analyses.

The PCR ran on 60 Vbeta and 13 Jbeta primers. Some clones are missing from TCRdb's copy, which holds only in-frame ones; the method was immunoSEQ multiplex PCR. The listing contains 150,000 to 200,000 clones. The chain links TRBV6-1 to TRBJ1-2, with a possible D match to TRBD1 (6 bases). Sequenced material: PBMCs. This receptor was obtained from a young woman in good health and CMV-seropositive. The CDR3 DNA sequence: TGTGCCAGCAGTGAGGGGGCGGCTAACTATGGCTACACCTTC. This encodes CASSEGAANYGYTF.